These 15 T cell receptor beta chains were sequenced from one sample in a study of CD8+CD57+ T cells in acquired aplastic anemia. An expansion of CD8+CD57+ cells by flow cytometry had been shown in patients chosen for sequencing. TCR beta VDJ and CDR3 profiles were obtained from a genomic DNA template. TCRdb processed the reads anew with MiXCR; each CDR3 protein has one entry. The table has some 150,000 distinct CDR3 sequences, 47% seen once; the top ten hold roughly 1.2%. Source material: sorted CD4+, CD8+, or CD8+CD57+ T cells (not recorded which) from PBMCs. The receptors originated from a human donor with aplastic anemia.

This clonotype was recorded at least ten times. The chain recombines TRBV9 with TRBJ2-2, with 9 bases lining up with TRBD2. The CDR3 sequence is 15 residues long. CDR1 is SGDLS, CDR2 YYNGEE, per germline. Trimming at V came to 2 bases and at J to 7 bases, leaving 6 bases not matched to a gene. This CDR3 is CASSVRGGAGGELFF. The CDR3 coding sequence is TGTGCCAGCAGCGTTCGCGGGGGGGCCGGCGGGGAGCTGTTTTTT. Complete variable domain (other parts from reference TRBV9 and TRBJ2-2): DSGVTQTPKHLITATGQRVTLRCSPRSGDLSVYWYQQSLDQGLQFLIQYYNGEERAKGNILERFSAQQFPDLHSELNLSSLELGDSALYFCASSVRGGAGGELFFGEGSRLTVL.

The rearrangement links TRBV7-2 to TRBJ2-7; 9 bases agree with TRBD1. The DNA end is a closer match to TRBJ2-1, so the J assignment may be wrong. The CDR3 runs 15 residues. Germline assignment: CDR1 SGHTA and CDR2 FQGNSA. The CDR3: CASSLRDRVTNEQFF. In nucleotides, the CDR3 is TGTGCCAGCAGCTTAAGGGACAGGGTCACCAATGAGCAGTTCTTC.

This clonotype occurred many times. CDR3 residues: CATSDQTGGNQPQHF. CDR3 bases: TGTGCCACCAGTGATCAGACAGGGGGCAATCAGCCCCAGCATTTT. This chain joins TRBV24-1 and TRBJ1-5; 8 positions match TRBD1. V shed 3 bases and J 2 bases; nucleotides not matched to a gene: 2. The CDR3 extends over 15 amino acids. The V gene's germline CDR1 is KGHDR and CDR2 SFDVKD.

At least ten counts were recorded for this clonotype. The rearrangement joins TRBV19 to TRBJ1-2, with unresolved D. The CDR3 totals 15 residues. Trimming stripped 7 bases from V and 2 bases from J, with 17 bases between. The germline V gene encodes CDR1 LNHDA and CDR2 SQIVND (reference sequence). The CDR3 coding sequence is TGTGCCAGTACTCCCCAAAGTGGGCAGAACTATGGCTACACCTTC. Its protein is CASTPQSGQNYGYTF.

This clonotype was observed at least ten times. The gene calls are TRBV7-6 and TRBJ1-1, with TRBD1 as a possible D gene (6 bases). The ends were cut back, 3 bases at V and 6 bases at J, with 14 bases in the middle. Germline V CDR1 and CDR2: SGHVS, FNYEAQ. This CDR3 has 14 residues. The CDR3, as DNA: TGTGCCAGCAGCTTGGGGCGGGACAAGCCTGAAGCTTTCTTT. Residues: CASSLGRDKPEAFF. Together with reference TRBV7-6 and TRBJ1-1, the CDR3 gives the full variable domain: GAGVSQSPRYKVTKRGQDVALRCDPISGHVSLYWYRQALGQGPEFLTYFNYEAQQDKSGLPNDRFSAERPEGSISTLTIQRTEQRDSAMYRCASSLGRDKPEAFFGQGTRLTVV.

This clonotype was detected many times. This chain uses TRBV29-1 with TRBJ2-7; D remains ambiguous. Trimming removed 4 bases at V and 0 bases at J, with 4 bases between. The germline V gene encodes CDR1 SQVTM and CDR2 ANQGSEA. This CDR3 contains 11 residues. CDR3 sequence: CSVGHSYEQYF. The CDR3 DNA is TGCAGCGTTGGCCACTCCTACGAGCAGTACTTC.

The table lists this clonotype with many counts. The CDR3 coding sequence is TGCAGTGCTACCCGGACTAGCGGGGGGGCCTACAATGAGCAGTTCTTC. The encoded protein is CSATRTSGGAYNEQFF. V gene TRBV20-1 combines with J gene TRBJ2-1, with TRBD2 identical over 15 bases. This CDR3 has 16 residues. From germline, CDR1 is DFQATT and CDR2 SNEGSKA (reference sequence). Trimming at V came to 4 bases and at J to 2 bases, leaving 3 bases not matched to a gene.

The rearrangement uses TRBV19 and TRBJ2-2, with 8 bases lining up with TRBD1. Looked up from germline, CDR1 is LNHDA and CDR2 is SQIVND (reference sequence). The ends lost 8 bases at V and 7 bases at J; junction bases unmatched: 3. This CDR3 contains 12 residues. As DNA, the CDR3 is TGTGCCAGTCAAGGACAGGGCGGGGAGCTGTTTTTT. Encoded protein: CASQGQGGELFF.

This clonotype has ten or more counts. DNA of the CDR3: TGCAGCGTGTTGGACAGGGAAAATCAGCCCCAGCATTTT. Translating it yields CSVLDRENQPQHF. The V and J genes are TRBV29-1 and TRBJ1-5; 8 nucleotides align to TRBD1. Germline V CDR1 and CDR2: SQVTM, ANQGSEA. J gave up 4 bases and V 6 bases, and 5 bases lay outside the gene matches. This CDR3 contains 13 residues.

Ten or more counts support this clonotype. The genes are TRBV19 and TRBJ2-7; D gene uncertain. Germline V lookup: CDR1 LNHDA, CDR2 SQIVND (reference sequence). The V gene lost 2 bases and the J gene lost 2 bases, with 10 bases spanning the gap. The CDR3 is 14 amino acids. CDR3 DNA sequence: TGTGCCAGTAGTATACGGCAGAACCCCTACGAGCAGTACTTC. It is translated as CASSIRQNPYEQYF.

The genes are TRBV28 and TRBJ2-7; 7 positions agree with TRBD2. V dropped 8 bases and J dropped 4; count of bases not matched to a gene: 11. CDR1 and CDR2 from the germline V gene are MDHEN and SYDVKM. The CDR3 runs 14 residues. The CDR3 nucleotides read TGTGCCAGCGAACCGGCACCGGGGGGATACGAGCAGTACTTC. Translating gives CASEPAPGGYEQYF. Drawing the rest from reference TRBV28 and TRBJ2-7, the complete variable domain is DVKVTQSSRYLVKRTGEKVFLECVQDMDHENMFWYRQDPGLGLRLIYFSYDVKMKEKGDIPEGYSVSREKKERFSLILESASTNQTSMYLCASEPAPGGYEQYFGPGTRLTVT.

The CDR3 DNA is TGTGCCAGCAGTGGCCCCTTTACGGGACGCCTCACTGAAGCTTTCTTT. It yields the protein CASSGPFTGRLTEAFF. The rearrangement links TRBV6-1 to TRBJ1-1; D may be TRBD1 (5 bases). V was cut by 4 bases and J by 4 bases, with 19 bases left in between. CDR1 and CDR2 from the germline V gene are MNHNS and SASEGT. The CDR3 covers 16 residues.

In this sample, this clonotype turned up a few times. The chain uses TRBV12-3 or TRBV12-4 and TRBJ2-3, with 11 bases aligning to TRBD1. This CDR3 has 17 residues. The V gene end was trimmed by 2 bases and the J gene end by 1 base; junction bases not matched to a gene: 5. CDR3: CASSLTPGQGGTDTQYF. The CDR3 bases are TGTGCCAGCAGTTTAACTCCGGGACAGGGGGGCACAGATACGCAGTATTTT.

V gene TRBV25-1 combines with J gene TRBJ1-2; D gene uncertain. From germline, CDR1 is MGHDK and CDR2 SYGVNS. V gave up 4 bases and J gave up 5 bases, with 11 bases separating them. The CDR3 runs to 13 residues. The CDR3 DNA reads TGTGCCAGCAGTGCTAGGACCGGGTATGGCTACACCTTC. Amino acids: CASSARTGYGYTF.

This clonotype was detected once. Here the CDR3 DNA reads TGTGCCAGCAGCCCCAGGGGCGTCACCTACAATGAGCAGTTCTTC. The encoded protein is CASSPRGVTYNEQFF. The gene calls are TRBV9 and TRBJ2-1, with D possibly matching TRBD1 (6 bases). Germline values: CDR1 SGDLS, CDR2 YYNGEE. The ends were cut back, 4 bases at V and 2 bases at J, with 13 bases in the middle. The CDR3 length is 15 residues.